A single sample is the source of the 23 T cell receptor beta chains below, sequenced in a study of T cells expressing NK-cell markers. TCRdb re-analyzed the 5' RACE reads; it lists each CDR3 protein once, without DNA. Across 350,000 to 450,000 distinct CDR3 sequences, the top ten clones capture around 5.2% of the sample. Sequenced material: blood T cells: a sorted CD56 or NKG2C T cell subset, CD4+ or CD8+ T cells, or bulk PBMC T cells (not recorded which). The receptors shown here come from a man between 18 and 69 years old in good health.

This rearrangement joins TRBV18 to TRBJ2-5; TCRdb's D gene call, TRBD1, goes unchecked for lack of DNA. The CDR3 is 14 residues long. Germline values: CDR1 KGHSH, CDR2 LQKENI. The CDR3: CASSQTGGHETQYF.

V gene TRBV5-1 combines with J gene TRBJ2-1; TCRdb reports TRBD1, a call that lacks DNA to check it against. The CDR3 contains 15 residues. Germline V CDR1 and CDR2: SGHRS, YFSETQ. The CDR3: CASSPTPDRYYEQFF.

The V and J genes are TRBV5-6 and TRBJ2-6. This CDR3 comprises 15 residues. Germline-derived CDR1 and CDR2 are SGHDT and YYEEEE. CDR3 protein: CASSSDGTGANVLTF.

This chain joins TRBV11-2 and TRBJ2-3; the TRBD2 assignment by TCRdb is unverifiable without DNA. Germline-derived CDR1 and CDR2 are SGHAT and FQNNGV. The CDR3 is 15 residues long. The CDR3: CASRFPADFPDTQYF.

The chain joins TRBV12-3 or TRBV12-4 to TRBJ2-7; the TCRdb D gene call, TRBD1, has no DNA to confirm it. The CDR3 runs 14 residues. CDR3 region: CASSRQTGNYEQYF.

The gene calls are TRBV12-3 or TRBV12-4 and TRBJ1-5; TCRdb outputs TRBD1, but without DNA this stays unchecked. The CDR3 contains 12 residues. CDR3 amino acids: CASSRGDQPQHF.

V gene TRBV5-1 combines with J gene TRBJ2-5; the TCRdb call, TRBD2, lacks DNA for checking. The CDR3 sequence is 15 residues long. The germline V gene encodes CDR1 SGHRS and CDR2 YFSETQ. The CDR3: CASSPSGGLQETQYF.

The rearrangement links TRBV18 to TRBJ2-7; absent DNA, TCRdb's TRBD1 call cannot be checked. The CDR3 extends over 15 amino acids. In germline, CDR1 is KGHSH, CDR2 LQKENI. CDR3 in amino acids: CASSKAGTGGGEQYF.

The chain uses TRBV7-2 and TRBJ2-3; the TCRdb D gene call, TRBD2, has no DNA to confirm it. The CDR3 contains 17 residues. The germline gives CDR1 SGHTA, CDR2 FQGNSA. The CDR3: CASSLVGSGGLTDTQYF.

This chain joins TRBV5-1 and TRBJ2-3; TCRdb picks TRBD1, but there is no DNA to check that call. There are 15 residues in the CDR3. Per the germline V gene, CDR1 is SGHRS and CDR2 is YFSETQ. The CDR3 spells CASSPGTDKLGTQYF.

V and J are TRBV9 and TRBJ2-2. Germline CDR1 SGDLS, CDR2 YYNGEE. The CDR3 spans 14 residues. The CDR3 is CASSPHGVPGELFF.

The V and J genes are TRBV6-1 and TRBJ1-5; there is no DNA to check the TCRdb D call of TRBD1. Germline values: CDR1 MNHNS, CDR2 SASEGT. CDR3 size: 18 residues. The chain's CDR3 is CASRKGTRTYGGNQPQHF.

This chain connects TRBV20-1 to TRBJ2-2; TCRdb lists TRBD1, though no DNA is available to test this call. Germline V gene sequence: CDR1 DFQATT, CDR2 SNEGSKA (reference sequence). CDR3 length equals 15 residues. This CDR3 reads CSASSTGGFGGELFF.

This sequence joins TRBV5-6 and TRBJ1-5. The CDR3 is 13 residues long. Germline V gives CDR1 SGHDT, CDR2 YYEEEE. The CDR3 protein is CASSLKSNQPQHF.

The V gene is TRBV20-1, the J gene TRBJ2-3; TCRdb gives TRBD2 as the D gene, but with no DNA this cannot be confirmed. Germline V gene data show CDR1 as DFQATT and CDR2 as SNEGSKA (reference sequence). The CDR3 length is 14 residues. The CDR3 here is CSAGLAGGPNTQYF.

This chain connects TRBV11-1 to TRBJ2-6; TCRdb picks TRBD2, but there is no DNA to check that call. The CDR3 runs 17 residues. Germline CDR1 reads SGHAT; CDR2 reads FQDESV (reference sequence). CDR3: CASSLTGGRCGANVLTF.

The chain combines TRBV30 with TRBJ1-2. The germline V gene has CDR1 GTSNPN and CDR2 SVGIG (reference sequence). CDR3 length: 12 amino acids. The CDR3 is CAWSEGFYGYTF.

V gene TRBV18 combines with J gene TRBJ2-1; there is no DNA to check the TCRdb D call of TRBD1. Germline values: CDR1 KGHSH, CDR2 LQKENI. The CDR3 has 15 amino acids. The chain's CDR3 is CASSPPGRGPLEQFF.

The chain employs TRBV25-1 and TRBJ1-3. This CDR3 has 13 amino acids. Germline V gene data show CDR1 as MGHDK and CDR2 as SYGVNS. The CDR3 region is CASRESSGNTIYF.

J is TRBJ2-5 and V is TRBV10-3. Germline V lookup: CDR1 ENHRY, CDR2 SYGVKD. This CDR3 is 12 amino acids long. This CDR3 reads CAISQGKETQYF.

This chain joins TRBV18 and TRBJ2-5; the D call of TRBD2 rests on TCRdb alone, since no DNA is present to check it. The CDR3 length is 17 residues. Germline lookup yields CDR1 KGHSH and CDR2 LQKENI. The chain's CDR3 is CASSPLTSGGPQETQYF. The whole variable domain, remainder taken from reference TRBV18 and TRBJ2-5, is NAGVMQNPRHLVRRRGQEARLRCSPMKGHSHVYWYRQLPEEGLKFMVYLQKENIIDESGMPKERFSAEFPKEGPSILRIQQVVRGDSAAYFCASSPLTSGGPQETQYFGPGTRLLVL.

This sequence joins TRBV20-1 and TRBJ2-3; TCRdb selects TRBD1, and the lack of DNA leaves this call unchecked. Germline values: CDR1 DFQATT, CDR2 SNEGSKA (reference sequence). The CDR3 contains 13 residues. The CDR3 here is CSANPGGVDTQYF.

This chain's CDR3 is CASSPTVAGGPDTQYF. V usage is TRBV18 and J usage is TRBJ2-3; with no DNA, the TCRdb D assignment of TRBD1 cannot be verified. The germline V gene has CDR1 KGHSH and CDR2 LQKENI. CDR3 size: 16 residues.